One sample yielded the 15 T cell receptor beta chains listed below, sequenced in a study of control samples from healthy donors and cancer patients. Profiling relied on immunoSEQ multiplex PCR, and the TCRdb table lists in-frame clones only, not all of them. The sample lists about 110,000 clones; 85% to 90% were seen once. The sample consisted of PBMCs. The source of these receptors is a woman aged 60-75 years with lung cancer.

Written as DNA, the CDR3 is TGTGCCAGCAGCGCCTGGGGGGGACAGATCTATAATTCACCCCTCCACTTT. This sequence encodes CASSAWGGQIYNSPLHF. The chain is built from TRBV9 and TRBJ1-6; 7 bases agree with TRBD1. The CDR3 extends over 17 amino acids. Per the germline V gene, CDR1 is SGDLS and CDR2 is YYNGEE. V was clipped by 3 bases and J by 3 bases; unmatched bases: 9.

This chain uses TRBV5-6 with TRBJ1-2; a possible D gene is TRBD1 (6 bases). CDR1 is SGHDT, CDR2 YYEEEE, per germline. This CDR3 contains 16 residues. The V and J ends lost 1 base and 2 bases respectively, with 15 bases between them. The CDR3 region has the DNA TGTGCCAGCAGCTTGTACGCAGGGGTCATAAACTATGGCTACACCTTC. Protein sequence: CASSLYAGVINYGYTF.

The V and J genes are TRBV2 and TRBJ1-4; TRBD1 is a possible D gene (6 bases). The CDR3 is made up of 13 amino acids. Trimming removed 2 bases from V and 8 bases from J, with 9 bases in between. In germline, CDR1 is SNHLY, CDR2 FYNNEI. CDR3 loop: CASSEQGNEKLFF. The DNA of the CDR3 is TGTGCCAGCAGTGAACAGGGGAACGAAAAACTGTTTTTT.

This clone has just one count. The chain has TRBV6-1 and TRBJ1-3; perhaps TRBD1 as D (6 bases). The CDR3 consists of 17 residues. Germline V gene data show CDR1 as MNHNS and CDR2 as SASEGT. Trimming cost V 2 bases and J 0 bases, with 14 bases left between them. CDR3 DNA: TGTGCCAGCAGTGAACCGACAGGTTCCGCCTCTGGAAACACCATATATTTT. Its translation: CASSEPTGSASGNTIYF.

The V call is TRBV3-1 (or the pseudogene TRBV3-2), the J call TRBJ2-3; D gene uncertain. The CDR3 totals 13 residues. Between the trimmed V and J ends, which lost 0 bases and 5 bases, there was a span of 6 bases. Germline V lookup: CDR1 LGHDT, CDR2 YNNKEL (reference sequence). DNA of the CDR3: TGTGCCAGCAGCCAAGAACGCGGAGATACGCAGTATTTT. Translated: CASSQERGDTQYF.

The chain combines TRBV6-5 with TRBJ2-2, with 8 bases identical to TRBD2. V gave up 6 bases and J gave up 2 bases; unmatched junction bases: 5. CDR3 size: 15 residues. Germline loops: CDR1 MNHEY, CDR2 SVGAGI. DNA for the CDR3: TGTGCCAGCAGCCTAGCGGGCAGAAACACCGGGGAGCTGTTTTTT. Encoded protein: CASSLAGRNTGELFF.

This chain uses TRBV20-1 with TRBJ2-7; D gene unclear. The CDR3 runs 11 residues. The germline CDR1 and CDR2 sequences are DFQATT and SNEGSKA (reference sequence). V lost 4 bases and J lost 2, with 6 bases in between. CDR3 sequence: CSATRAYEQYF. The CDR3 DNA is TGCAGTGCTACCAGAGCCTACGAGCAGTACTTC.

This clone appeared a single time. V is TRBV4-1 and J is TRBJ2-7; 15 nucleotides line up with TRBD2. V lost 2 bases to trimming and J lost 6 bases; unmatched junction nucleotides: 5. The germline CDR1 and CDR2 sequences are MGHRA and YSYEKL. The CDR3 runs to 16 residues. The CDR3 loop reads CASSQPGTSGRSEQYF. The CDR3 region has the DNA TGCGCCAGCAGCCAACCCGGGACTAGCGGGAGGAGCGAGCAGTACTTC.

A remark on this clone: Just one base apart from a much larger clone, this may be a read error. This chain connects TRBV4-3 to TRBJ1-3; D not certain. The CDR3 is 12 amino acids. Germline V gives CDR1 LGHNA, CDR2 YSLEER. The ends were cut back, 3 bases at V and 4 bases at J, with 4 bases in the middle. In DNA, the CDR3 is TGCGCCAGCAGCCAGGAAGGAAACACCATATATTTT. Translation: CASSQEGNTIYF.

The J gene is TRBJ2-5, the V gene TRBV27; TRBD2 matches at 9 bases. In germline, CDR1 is MNHEY, CDR2 SMNVEV (reference sequence). V shed 5 bases, J shed 5 bases, and the junction held 6 bases outside the gene matches. The CDR3 loop spans 14 amino acids. CDR3 residues: CASSGGGGWETQYF. DNA for the CDR3: TGTGCCAGCAGTGGCGGGGGGGGCTGGGAGACCCAGTACTTC.

CDR3 sequence: CASSPSLPRTTEAFF. Written as DNA, the CDR3 is TGTGCCAGCAGTCCTTCACTGCCCCGAACCACTGAAGCTTTCTTT. J is TRBJ1-1 and V is TRBV6-5; no definite D call. CDR1 MNHEY and CDR2 SVGAGI come from the germline V gene. V lost 5 bases and J 4 bases, leaving 17 bases between the germline ends. The CDR3 consists of 15 residues.

This rearrangement joins TRBV27 to TRBJ2-7; D remains unclear. The V and J ends lost 2 bases and 2 bases respectively, with 13 bases between them. CDR1 is MNHEY and CDR2 is SMNVEV in the germline V gene (reference sequence). CDR3 length: 15 amino acids. DNA for the CDR3: TGTGCCAGCAGTTTAAAGAAGTTTGAAACCTACGAGCAGTACTTC. Residues: CASSLKKFETYEQYF.

The chain is built from TRBV19 and TRBJ1-1; 7 bases map to TRBD1. V lost 5 bases and J lost 0; bases outside the gene matches: 3. The CDR3 runs to 14 residues. Germline assignment: CDR1 LNHDA and CDR2 SQIVND (reference sequence). CDR3 coding DNA: TGTGCCAGTAGTGCGGACAGGATGAACACTGAAGCTTTCTTT. It translates to CASSADRMNTEAFF.

In its sample, this clone was seen once. The rearrangement joins TRBV28 to TRBJ1-1; tentatively, D is TRBD1 (5 bases). This CDR3 contains 15 residues. V lost 5 bases, J lost 2 bases, and 15 bases lay in between. Per the germline V gene, CDR1 is MDHEN and CDR2 is SYDVKM. Written as DNA, the CDR3 is TGTGCCAGCAGTCGTACTGGGGCAGGAAACACTGAAGCTTTCTTT. It is translated as CASSRTGAGNTEAFF.

The CDR3 bases are TGCGCCAGCAGCATCGGACAGCAGGAGACCCAGTACTTC. It yields the protein CASSIGQQETQYF. The V call is TRBV5-1, the J call TRBJ2-5; a possible D gene is TRBD1 (6 bases). The length of the CDR3 is 13 residues. Between the trimmed V and J ends, which lost 4 bases and 5 bases, there was a span of 12 bases. CDR1 is SGHRS, CDR2 YFSETQ, per germline.